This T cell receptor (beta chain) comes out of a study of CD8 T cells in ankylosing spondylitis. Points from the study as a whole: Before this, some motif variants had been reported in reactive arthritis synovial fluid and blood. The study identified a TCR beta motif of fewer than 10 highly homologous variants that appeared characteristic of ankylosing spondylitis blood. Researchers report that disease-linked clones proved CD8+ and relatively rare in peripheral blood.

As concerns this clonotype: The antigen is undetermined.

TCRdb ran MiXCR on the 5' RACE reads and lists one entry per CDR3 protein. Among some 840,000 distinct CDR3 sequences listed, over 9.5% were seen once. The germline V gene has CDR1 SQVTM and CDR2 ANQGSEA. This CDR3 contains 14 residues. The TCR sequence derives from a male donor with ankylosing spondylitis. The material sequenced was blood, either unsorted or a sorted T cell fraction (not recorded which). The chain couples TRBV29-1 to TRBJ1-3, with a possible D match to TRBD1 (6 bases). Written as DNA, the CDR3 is TGCATCGTGGTTGGGGGGCCCTCTGGAAACACCATATATTTT. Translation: CIVVGGPSGNTIYF.